These 23 T cell receptor beta chains originate from one sample sequenced in a study of PD-1 blockade in classical Hodgkin lymphoma. Generated by immunoSEQ multiplex PCR, the TCRdb table keeps only in-frame clones and is missing some. The sample has about 61,000 clones; roughly 87% are singletons. Time point denoted: cycle 4 day 1 (C4D1), after less than 7 weeks of nivolumab. Each patient relapsed following autologous stem cell transplantation, and prior brentuximab vedotin exposure differed. The specimen was peripheral blood mononuclear cells (PBMCs), collected before the fourth cycle of nivolumab. The source of these receptors is a human donor with classical Hodgkin lymphoma.

The chain has TRBV5-1 and TRBJ1-2, with D perhaps matching TRBD1 (5 bases). Germline CDR1 reads SGHRS; CDR2 reads YFSETQ. The CDR3 is 15 amino acids. Deletions cut 1 base from V and 8 bases from J, with 18 bases between. The CDR3 nucleotides are TGCGCCAGCAGCTTGCAGCTGGGACCAGAGGACGGCTACACCTTC. This codes for CASSLQLGPEDGYTF.

V and J are TRBV2 and TRBJ1-2; 9 positions match TRBD1. The length of the CDR3 is 14 residues. Germline-derived CDR1 and CDR2 are SNHLY and FYNNEI. The V segment lost 6 bases and the J segment 5 bases; nucleotides outside the gene matches: 7. The CDR3 DNA reads TGTGCCAGCAGCCCGGACAGGGGAGAGTATGGCTACACCTTC. It encodes CASSPDRGEYGYTF.

The chain recombines TRBV5-1 with TRBJ2-5, with 7 bases lining up with TRBD2. The V and J ends lost 0 bases and 1 base, in that order; junction bases with no gene match: 3. Germline V lookup: CDR1 SGHRS, CDR2 YFSETQ. The CDR3 length is 15 residues. The CDR3: CASSLAGGTQETQYF. The CDR3 coding sequence is TGCGCCAGCAGCTTGGCGGGGGGTACCCAAGAGACCCAGTACTTC.

This clone was recorded only once. It is unclear where the CDR3 begins or ends on the DNA, so no DNA is shown, and the CDR3 is as TCRdb lists it. The chain couples TRBV5-1 to TRBJ1-2; TRBD1 is the table's D call, not checked against the DNA. The CDR3 length equals 14 residues, ends included. Germline CDR1 reads SGHRS; CDR2 reads YFSETQ. CDR3 region: CASSFGSGQSPYTF.

This clone was counted a single time. The chain combines TRBV27 with TRBJ2-2; the match to TRBD1 covers 11 bases. CDR3 length: 16 residues. The germline CDR1 and CDR2 sequences are MNHEY and SMNVEV (reference sequence). Losses at the gene ends were 3 bases for V and 5 bases for J; bases not matched to a gene: 5. CDR3 bases: TGTGCCAGCAGTTTCCGCGGGACAGGGGGAACCGGGGAGCTGTTTTTT. Translating gives CASSFRGTGGTGELFF.

The chain joins TRBV25-1 to TRBJ2-1, with D possibly matching TRBD2 (6 bases). The CDR3 is 13 residues long. Germline CDR1 and CDR2: MGHDK and SYGVNS. V lost 7 bases, J lost 10 bases, and 17 bases lay in between. The DNA of the CDR3 is TGTGCCAGCAACCCGACGGGGGACTTGGAGCAGTTCTTC. Encoded protein: CASNPTGDLEQFF.

The chain links TRBV5-1 to TRBJ1-4; no reliable D call. Germline V gene lookup returns CDR1 SGHRS and CDR2 YFSETQ. This CDR3 region has 15 residues. V was cut by 0 bases and J by 3 bases, with 9 bases left in between. The CDR3 loop reads CASSLDRPSNEKLFF. The DNA for the CDR3 is TGCGCCAGCAGCTTGGACAGACCATCTAATGAAAAACTGTTTTTT.

The chain joins TRBV6-6 to TRBJ1-5; TRBD1 matches at 9 bases. The V segment lost 6 bases and the J segment 2 bases; nucleotides outside the gene matches: 5. Germline values: CDR1 MNHNY, CDR2 SVGAGI (reference sequence). The CDR3 has 15 amino acids. The CDR3 here is CASRMDRGGNQPQHF. The CDR3 DNA sequence: TGTGCCAGCAGAATGGACAGGGGCGGCAATCAGCCCCAGCATTTT.

The chain is built from TRBV5-1 and TRBJ1-2, with 8 bases lining up with TRBD1. The V segment lost 4 bases and the J segment 4 bases; nucleotides outside the gene matches: 3. This CDR3 region has 13 residues. Germline V gives CDR1 SGHRS, CDR2 YFSETQ. This CDR3 is CASSPDRVYGYTF. The CDR3 DNA follows: TGCGCCAGCAGCCCGGACAGGGTCTATGGCTACACCTTC.

The rearrangement links TRBV5-1 to TRBJ2-1, with 11 bases that match TRBD2. Per the germline V gene, CDR1 is SGHRS and CDR2 is YFSETQ. Germline trimming cut 4 bases from V and 5 bases from J; bases unmatched to any gene: 8. This CDR3 is built from 16 residues. The CDR3 loop is CASSPTLSGGDNEQFF. Written as DNA, the CDR3 is TGCGCCAGCAGCCCGACGCTTAGCGGGGGGGACAATGAGCAGTTCTTC.

The rearrangement links TRBV28 to TRBJ2-6; no clear D gene. The germline V and J ends were trimmed by 7 bases and 0 bases, with 13 bases remaining between them. This CDR3 is built from 16 residues. Germline V gives CDR1 MDHEN, CDR2 SYDVKM. The CDR3 reads CASKRVAISGANVLTF. The DNA of the CDR3 is TGTGCCAGCAAGAGAGTTGCGATCTCTGGGGCCAACGTCCTGACTTTC. Together with reference TRBV28 and TRBJ2-6, the CDR3 gives the full variable domain: DVKVTQSSRYLVKRTGEKVFLECVQDMDHENMFWYRQDPGLGLRLIYFSYDVKMKEKGDIPEGYSVSREKKERFSLILESASTNQTSMYLCASKRVAISGANVLTFGAGSRLTVL.

The CDR3 nucleotides read TGTGCCAGCAGCGCGGGACAGGGGGCTCTTGGCTACACCTTC. This gives the protein CASSAGQGALGYTF. This chain links TRBV9 with TRBJ1-2; 12 bases match TRBD1. This CDR3 is built from 14 residues. Trimming took 3 bases from V and 7 from J; bases not matched to a gene: 4. The V gene's germline CDR1 is SGDLS and CDR2 YYNGEE.

This clone was observed a handful of times. CDR3: CASSYSNLEAFF. The CDR3 bases are TGTGCCAGCAGTTACTCGAATCTAGAAGCTTTCTTT. V usage is TRBV6-6 and J usage is TRBJ1-1; D unresolved. Germline CDR1 and CDR2: MNHNY and SVGAGI (reference sequence). V was pared by 0 bases and J by 8 bases, with 7 bases between. The CDR3 is made up of 12 amino acids.

This chain links TRBV5-4 with TRBJ2-5; 13 bases match TRBD2. CDR1 and CDR2 (germline): SGHNT, YYREEE (reference sequence). V shed 3 bases, J shed 3 bases, and the junction held 2 bases outside the gene matches. This CDR3 spans 15 amino acids. This CDR3 is CASSSTSGGEETQYF. DNA for the CDR3: TGTGCCAGCAGCTCTACTAGCGGGGGGGAAGAGACCCAGTACTTC.

The rearrangement uses TRBV14 and TRBJ1-4; D unclear. The CDR3 covers 15 residues. In germline, CDR1 is SGHDN, CDR2 FVKESK. Deletions cut 0 bases from V and 7 bases from J, with 12 bases between. CDR3 amino acids: CASSQDLRETEKLFF. The CDR3 region has the DNA TGTGCCAGCAGCCAAGATTTGAGGGAAACTGAAAAACTGTTTTTT.

The chain carries TRBV7-2 and TRBJ1-6, with D hard to call. V gave up 3 bases and J gave up 7 bases, with 10 bases separating them. Germline CDR1 SGHTA, CDR2 FQGNSA. The CDR3 runs 14 residues. Here the CDR3 DNA reads TGTGCCAGCAGCTTTCAAGGGCAGAATTCACCCCTCCACTTT. It translates to CASSFQGQNSPLHF.

J is TRBJ1-6 and V is TRBV10-2; D is unresolved. Germline loops: CDR1 WSHSY, CDR2 SAAADI. V was cut by 3 bases and J by 0 bases, with 12 bases left in between. The CDR3 loop spans 17 amino acids. CDR3 in DNA: TGCGCCAGCAGTGAATATTTCCCAGACTCCTATAATTCACCCCTCCACTTT. Protein sequence: CASSEYFPDSYNSPLHF.

V and J are TRBV10-2 and TRBJ1-4, with unresolved D. V lost 1 base, J lost 5 bases, and 11 bases lay in between. Germline V gene data show CDR1 as WSHSY and CDR2 as SAAADI. The CDR3 extends over 15 amino acids. CDR3 coding DNA: TGCGCCAGCAGTGAGTTTGGGGTCGGGAATGAAAAACTGTTTTTT. Its protein is CASSEFGVGNEKLFF.

This chain uses TRBV7-9 with TRBJ2-1; unclear D gene. The CDR3 has 11 amino acids. Germline V lookup: CDR1 SEHNR, CDR2 FQNEAQ (reference sequence). V lost 5 bases to trimming and J lost 8 bases, with 7 bases between them. CDR3 bases: TGTGCCAGCAGCCGAACGGATGAGCAGTTCTTC. This codes for CASSRTDEQFF.

This clone was observed once. This rearrangement joins TRBV7-8 to TRBJ1-4; tentative D call: TRBD1 (6 bases). The CDR3 extends over 15 amino acids. V was clipped by 5 bases and J by 7 bases, with 17 bases between them. The germline gives CDR1 SGHVS, CDR2 FQNEAQ. In DNA form, the CDR3 reads TGTGCCAGCAGCCCCCCAACAGGGTCGGGTGAAAAACTGTTTTTT. Its protein product is CASSPPTGSGEKLFF.

The chain has TRBV12-5 and TRBJ1-1; TRBD1 is a possible D gene (6 bases). The CDR3 spans 12 residues. V gave up 5 bases and J gave up 6 bases, with 10 bases separating them. Germline V gene sequence: CDR1 LGHNT, CDR2 FRNRAP. The CDR3 loop is CASGVDSSEAFF. The CDR3 DNA reads TGTGCTAGTGGTGTGGACAGCTCTGAAGCTTTCTTT.

The chain uses TRBV7-9 and TRBJ2-3; D is possibly TRBD1 or TRBD2 (5 bases each). The CDR3 spans 15 residues. In germline, CDR1 is SEHNR, CDR2 FQNEAQ (reference sequence). Trimming pared 4 bases from V and 6 bases from J, leaving 17 bases between. The chain's CDR3 is CASSSSGGMRDTQYF. CDR3 nucleotide sequence: TGTGCCAGCAGCTCTTCTGGGGGAATGAGGGATACGCAGTATTTT.

The chain couples TRBV19 to TRBJ2-1, with D perhaps assigned TRBD1 or TRBD2 (5 bases each). CDR3 length equals 14 residues. Deletions cut 5 bases from V and 7 bases from J, with 15 bases between. Germline CDR1 is LNHDA and CDR2 is SQIVND (reference sequence). CDR3 coding DNA: TGTGCCAGTAGTCGGGGCGGAGTCTTAAATGAGCAGTTCTTC. It yields the protein CASSRGGVLNEQFF.